Presented here are 21 T cell receptor beta chains from one specimen sequenced in a study of glioma-infiltrating T cells. TCR alpha and beta CDR3 regions were amplified from RNA using iRepertoire nested multiplex PCR. TCRdb reanalysed the multiplex PCR reads using MiXCR and keeps one entry per CDR3 protein. The sample holds 300,000 to 450,000 distinct CDR3 sequences, roughly 41% seen once. The specimen was glioma tissue, nonneoplastic brain tissue, or PBMCs (not recorded which). The receptor set was obtained from a human donor with low-grade glioma or glioblastoma, undergoing nonglioma brain surgery, or in good health (not recorded which).

This chain links TRBV5-5 with TRBJ1-1, with D hard to call. CDR1 and CDR2 (germline): SGHKS, YYEKEE (reference sequence). This CDR3 spans 15 amino acids. V lost 0 bases, J lost 5 bases, and 14 bases lay in between. The CDR3 sequence: CASSLEKGRWTEAFF. The CDR3 coding sequence is TGTGCCAGCAGCTTGGAGAAGGGCCGGTGGACTGAAGCTTTCTTT. Filled out from reference TRBV5-5 and TRBJ1-1, the complete variable domain reads DAGVTQSPTHLIKTRGQQVTLRCSPISGHKSVSWYQQVLGQGPQFIFQYYEKEERGRGNFPDRFSARQFPNYSSELNVNALLLGDSALYLCASSLEKGRWTEAFFGQGTRLTVV.

A word on this clonotype: A much more abundant neighbour one base away suggests this may be a read error. The chain employs TRBV6-1 and TRBJ2-5; D is undetermined. The CDR3 is made up of 15 amino acids. Per the germline V gene, CDR1 is MNHNS and CDR2 is SASEGT. The CDR3 bases are TGTTCCAGCAGTCCCCGGGCCAAGTACCAAGAGACCCAGTACTTC. Translation: CSSSPRAKYQETQYF.

Comments on this clonotype: Sequence at one end of the junction differs from germline and may be a read error. The genes are TRBV7-2 and TRBJ1-3, with 8 positions matching TRBD1. The CDR3 contains 14 residues. In germline, CDR1 is SGHTA, CDR2 FQGNSA. The CDR3: CAISRTGGRNTIYF. The CDR3 coding sequence is TGTGCCATCAGCCGAACAGGGGGTCGAAACACCATATATTTT.

The chain couples TRBV6-6 to TRBJ1-2, with D unclear. The V and J ends lost 5 bases and 5 bases respectively, with 15 bases between them. CDR3 length equals 14 residues. Looked up from germline, CDR1 is MNHNY and CDR2 is SVGAGI (reference sequence). CDR3 sequence: CASSPPGSLYGYTF. In DNA, the CDR3 is TGTGCCAGCAGTCCTCCCGGAAGCCTATATGGCTACACCTTC.

This clonotype has just a few counts. The chain combines TRBV3-1 with TRBJ1-5; unclear D gene. V lost 1 base and J lost 3, with 7 bases in between. Germline V CDR1 and CDR2: LGHDT, YNNKEL (reference sequence). The CDR3 runs 14 residues. The CDR3 coding sequence is TGTGCCAGCAGCCAAGCGAGCTACAATCAGCCCCAGCATTTT. Encoded protein: CASSQASYNQPQHF.

V and J are TRBV5-1 and TRBJ2-7; 15 bases are a match to TRBD2. The CDR3 totals 17 residues. V was pared by 3 bases and J by 2 bases, with 6 bases of the junction left unmatched. CDR1 and CDR2 (germline): SGHRS, YFSETQ. This CDR3 is CASSSGLAGGRTYEQYF. As DNA, the CDR3 is TGCGCCAGCAGCTCGGGACTAGCGGGAGGCCGTACCTACGAGCAGTACTTC.

A few counts support this clonotype. The rearrangement uses TRBV20-1 and TRBJ1-2; D is possibly TRBD1 (5 bases). CDR3 length: 13 amino acids. CDR1 is DFQATT, CDR2 SNEGSKA, per germline (reference sequence). With 5 bases removed from V and 2 bases from J, the gap between germline ends came to 12 bases. CDR3 residues: CSAPDTTNYGYTF. The CDR3 DNA reads as TGCAGTGCTCCGGACACCACGAACTATGGCTACACCTTC.

This chain joins TRBV5-4 and TRBJ2-5; weak D call: TRBD2 (6 bases). Germline values: CDR1 SGHNT, CDR2 YYREEE (reference sequence). The germline V and J ends were trimmed by 4 bases and 5 bases, with 12 bases remaining between them. The CDR3 spans 13 residues. CDR3 DNA: TGTGCCAGCAGCGGAGGGATTTCGGAGACCCAGTACTTC. Translation: CASSGGISETQYF.

The gene calls are TRBV7-9 and TRBJ2-7; tentatively, D is TRBD2 (6 bases). The CDR3 has 14 residues. The germline gives CDR1 SEHNR, CDR2 FQNEAQ (reference sequence). V lost 3 bases and J lost 4, with 13 bases in between. The chain's CDR3 is CASSFTGEGYEQYF. The DNA for the CDR3 is TGTGCCAGCAGCTTCACGGGAGAGGGTTACGAGCAGTACTTC.

Note on this clonotype: A read error may account for a junction end that differs from germline. CDR3 sequence reads: CVSRVYINTEAFF. CDR3 DNA: TGTGTCAGCAGGGTCTACATTAACACTGAAGCTTTCTTT. The V call is TRBV6-1, the J call TRBJ1-1, with TRBD1 as a possible D gene (5 bases). The CDR3 is 13 amino acids. The germline V gene encodes CDR1 MNHNS and CDR2 SASEGT.

This clonotype was detected a few times. V is TRBV7-2 and J is TRBJ2-5, with D tentatively TRBD1 or TRBD2 (5 bases each). CDR1 and CDR2 (germline): SGHTA, FQGNSA. The CDR3 totals 14 residues. The ends were cut back, 1 base at V and 1 base at J, with 7 bases in the middle. CDR3 amino acids: CASSLVRGQETQYF. CDR3 in DNA: TGTGCCAGCAGCTTAGTGAGGGGCCAAGAGACCCAGTACTTC.

This clonotype has more than one count but fewer than ten. The chain's CDR3 is CASSSRDGEKLFF. The CDR3 DNA is TGTGCCAGCAGCTCCCGGGACGGTGAAAAACTGTTTTTT. The chain is built from TRBV28 and TRBJ1-4; D might be TRBD1 (5 bases). Germline values: CDR1 MDHEN, CDR2 SYDVKM. Trimming took off 6 bases at V and 7 bases at J, with 12 bases between the two ends. The CDR3 is made up of 13 amino acids.

This clonotype was observed at least ten times. The V gene is TRBV6-2 or TRBV6-3, the J gene TRBJ2-1; no clear D. From germline, CDR1 is MNHEY and CDR2 SVGEGT. The CDR3 runs 13 residues. With 3 bases removed from V and 9 bases from J, the gap between germline ends came to 12 bases. CDR3 region: CASSYYTIGEQFF. CDR3 nucleotides: TGTGCCAGCAGTTATTACACTATTGGTGAGCAGTTCTTC.

This rearrangement joins TRBV12-3 or TRBV12-4 to TRBJ1-1; D gene unclear. The CDR3 is 12 residues long. The germline V and J ends were trimmed by 6 bases and 6 bases, with 11 bases remaining between them. CDR3 nucleotide sequence: TGTGCCAGCAGCTCTCGTGGGTCTGAAGCTTTCTTT. It codes for CASSSRGSEAFF.

This clonotype was found many times. The chain carries TRBV20-1 and TRBJ1-2; D is uncertain. Trimming removed 1 base from V and 4 bases from J, with 10 bases in between. The germline gives CDR1 DFQATT, CDR2 SNEGSKA (reference sequence). The CDR3 length is 13 residues. CDR3 sequence reads: CSARGRTGYGYTF. The CDR3 DNA sequence: TGCAGTGCTAGAGGGCGGACCGGCTATGGCTACACCTTC.

This clonotype was found a few times. The chain recombines TRBV7-2 with TRBJ1-5, with D possibly matching TRBD1 (5 bases). V was trimmed by 2 bases and J by 0 bases, leaving 11 bases between them. In germline, CDR1 is SGHTA, CDR2 FQGNSA. The CDR3 contains 16 residues. The CDR3 region is CASSLLFGGSNQPQHF. The CDR3 DNA sequence: TGTGCCAGCAGCTTACTTTTCGGGGGTAGCAATCAGCCCCAGCATTTT. The whole variable domain, remainder taken from reference TRBV7-2 and TRBJ1-5, is GAGVSQSPSNKVTEKGKDVELRCDPISGHTALYWYRQSLGQGLEFLIYFQGNSAPDKSGLPSDRFSAERTGGSVSTLTIQRTQQEDSAVYLCASSLLFGGSNQPQHFGDGTRLSIL.

This clonotype was found a few times. This chain uses TRBV7-9 with TRBJ2-3; D uncertain. V lost 5 bases and J 6 bases, leaving 18 bases between the germline ends. The CDR3 length is 15 residues. Germline CDR1 reads SEHNR; CDR2 reads FQNEAQ (reference sequence). CDR3 protein: CASSPLNTLEDTQYF. Here the CDR3 DNA reads TGTGCCAGCAGCCCCCTCAATACACTTGAGGATACGCAGTATTTT. Supplemented by reference TRBV7-9 and TRBJ2-3, the full variable domain reads DTGVSQNPRHKITKRGQNVTFRCDPISEHNRLYWYRQTLGQGPEFLTYFQNEAQLEKSRLLSDRFSAERPKGSFSTLEIQRTEQGDSAMYLCASSPLNTLEDTQYFGPGTRLTVL.

This clonotype came up a few times. This chain links TRBV5-1 with TRBJ1-1; no reliable D call. The V gene's germline CDR1 is SGHRS and CDR2 YFSETQ. CDR3 size: 13 residues. Trimming removed 3 bases at V and 4 bases at J, with 10 bases between. In DNA, the CDR3 is TGCGCCAGCAGCTCGTCGGGGTTCACTGAAGCTTTCTTT. This gives the protein CASSSSGFTEAFF.

This clonotype was seen a single time. The CDR3 protein is CASTWGTSEYNEQFF. For the CDR3, the DNA is TGTGCCAGCACCTGGGGGACTAGCGAGTACAATGAGCAGTTCTTC. V is TRBV7-2 and J is TRBJ2-1, with 10 bases identical to TRBD2. The germline V gene has CDR1 SGHTA and CDR2 FQGNSA. This CDR3 is 15 amino acids long. The V segment lost 7 bases and the J segment 4 bases; nucleotides outside the gene matches: 7. The full variable domain, its missing parts supplied by reference TRBV7-2 and TRBJ2-1, is GAGVSQSPSNKVTEKGKDVELRCDPISGHTALYWYRQSLGQGLEFLIYFQGNSAPDKSGLPSDRFSAERTGGSVSTLTIQRTQQEDSAVYLCASTWGTSEYNEQFFGPGTRLTVL.

V and J are TRBV5-6 and TRBJ2-7; D may be TRBD1 (6 bases). Deletions cut 3 bases from V and 5 bases from J, with 12 bases between. The CDR3 covers 13 residues. The germline gives CDR1 SGHDT, CDR2 YYEEEE. CDR3 region: CASSYRVMNEQYF. CDR3 nucleotide sequence: TGTGCCAGCAGCTACAGGGTGATGAACGAGCAGTACTTC.

The CDR3 sequence: CASSFNEGHLRTQYF. The CDR3 DNA reads TGTGCCAGCAGTTTTAATGAGGGCCATCTCAGGACCCAGTACTTC. The chain joins TRBV28 to TRBJ2-5; maybe TRBD2 (5 bases). Trimming cost V 3 bases and J 7 bases, with 18 bases left between them. This CDR3 comprises 15 residues. Germline V gene data show CDR1 as MDHEN and CDR2 as SYDVKM.